What follows are 3 T cell receptor beta chains derived from one specimen sequenced in a study of cytomegalovirus exposure and HLA in healthy donors. 13 Jbeta primers and 60 Vbeta primers were used for the PCR. Generated by immunoSEQ multiplex PCR, the TCRdb table keeps only in-frame clones and is missing some. The repertoire consists of around 81,000 clones, with about 64% occurring once and the leading ten covering around 6%. What was sequenced was PBMCs. Receptors were obtained from a man aged 25-40 years in good health and CMV-seropositive.

J is TRBJ1-6 and V is TRBV10-3, with 8 bases lining up with TRBD1. Germline V CDR1 and CDR2: ENHRY, SYGVKD. The J segment lost 5 bases and the V segment lost 6 bases, leaving 3 bases of the junction unmatched. The CDR3 extends over 14 amino acids. The DNA for the CDR3 is TGTGCCATCAGCTGGGACAGGAATAATTCACCCCTCCACTTT. The encoded protein is CAISWDRNNSPLHF.

This clone was recorded only once. Germline and junction disagree at one end, which may indicate a read error. V usage is TRBV6-1 and J usage is TRBJ1-2; D is unresolved. CDR1 is MNHNS and CDR2 is SASEGT in the germline V gene. The CDR3 spans 13 residues. CDR3 DNA: TGTGCCAGCAGTGAAGGCAGTAACTATGGCTACTCCTTC. Its translation is CASSEGSNYGYSF.

The chain joins TRBV10-3 to TRBJ2-5; 10 nucleotides match TRBD1. The germline V gene has CDR1 ENHRY and CDR2 SYGVKD. J gave up 4 bases and V 4 bases, and 6 bases lay outside the gene matches. The CDR3 extends over 15 amino acids. CDR3 in DNA: TGTGCCATCAGTGCTGACAGGGGGCGAGGAGAGACCCAGTACTTC. Protein product: CAISADRGRGETQYF.